The next 7 T cell receptor gamma chains were all read from a single sample in a study of human gamma delta and Vdelta1 T cells. TCRdb re-called clones from the PCR reads using CATT. The sample contains a few thousand gamma-chain clones, under 6.5% of which appear only once. The sequencing input was naive CD27+ Vdelta1 gamma-delta T cells from blood. The receptor set was obtained from a human donor in good health.

This clone came up a few times. The chain employs TRGV3 and TRGJ1 or TRGJ2. Germline trimming cut 0 bases from V and 0 bases from J; bases unmatched to any gene: 5. The CDR3 has 15 amino acids. The germline V gene encodes CDR1 VTNTFY and CDR2 YDVSTARD (reference sequence). For the CDR3, the DNA is TGTGCCACCTGGGACAGGCCGAAGAATTATTATAAGAAACTCTTT. Protein: CATWDRPKNYYKKLF.

This chain links TRGV9 with TRGJ1 or TRGJ2. J lost 4 bases, V lost 1 base, and 10 bases had no gene match. CDR1 is GITISATS, CDR2 ISYDGTV, per germline (reference sequence). The CDR3 is made up of 15 amino acids. This chain's CDR3 is CALWEVPFQYYKKLF. The CDR3 coding sequence is TGTGCCTTGTGGGAGGTCCCTTTCCAATATTATAAGAAACTCTTT.

Concerning this clone itself: TCRdb has a much larger clone's protein, which differs at residue 4 from the translation of this DNA, likely because of a read error; what is shown is the protein translated from the DNA. The J gene is TRGJ1 or TRGJ2, the V gene TRGV9. From germline, CDR1 is GITISATS and CDR2 ISYDGTV (reference sequence). CDR3 length: 12 residues. DNA for the CDR3: TGTGCCTTGGGGGAGTCGTATTATAAGAAACTCTTT. Its protein product is CALGESYYKKLF.

Judged by abundance, this clone is large. V usage is TRGV5 and J usage is TRGJP2. Germline V gives CDR1 VINAFY, CDR2 YDVSNSKD. V lost 0 bases and J lost 11; bases outside the gene matches: 3. The CDR3 totals 12 residues. The CDR3 nucleotides read TGTGCCACCTGGGACAGGCGCTGGATCAAGACGTTT. Its protein is CATWDRRWIKTF.

This clone was seen a few times. The rearrangement uses TRGV8 and TRGJP2. With 2 bases clipped from V and 2 bases from J, the junction kept 2 bases outside the gene matches. Germline loops: CDR1 VENAVY, CDR2 YDSYNSRV. This CDR3 spans 14 amino acids. The CDR3 coding sequence is TGTGCCACCTGGGATATGAGTAGTGATTGGATCAAGACGTTT. This translates into CATWDMSSDWIKTF.

This clone has only a few counts. A much bigger clone sits one base away, suggesting this may be a read error. The same CDR3 arises from other DNA sequences in this sample as well. The V and J genes are TRGV5 and TRGJ1 or TRGJ2. CDR3 length: 13 amino acids. The V segment lost 0 bases and the J segment 4 bases; nucleotides outside the gene matches: 3. Germline V lookup: CDR1 VINAFY, CDR2 YDVSNSKD. Written as DNA, the CDR3 is TGTGCCACCTGGGACAGGCGCTATTATAAGAAACTCTTT. This gives the protein CATWDRRYYKKLF.

This clone is judged medium-sized. The chain links TRGV5 to TRGJP2. Trimming removed 0 bases from V and 10 bases from J; junction bases left unmatched: 2. Germline-derived CDR1 and CDR2 are VINAFY and YDVSNSKD. The CDR3 is made up of 12 amino acids. The CDR3 DNA follows: TGTGCCACCTGGGACAGGCTTTGGATCAAGACGTTT. Translation: CATWDRLWIKTF.